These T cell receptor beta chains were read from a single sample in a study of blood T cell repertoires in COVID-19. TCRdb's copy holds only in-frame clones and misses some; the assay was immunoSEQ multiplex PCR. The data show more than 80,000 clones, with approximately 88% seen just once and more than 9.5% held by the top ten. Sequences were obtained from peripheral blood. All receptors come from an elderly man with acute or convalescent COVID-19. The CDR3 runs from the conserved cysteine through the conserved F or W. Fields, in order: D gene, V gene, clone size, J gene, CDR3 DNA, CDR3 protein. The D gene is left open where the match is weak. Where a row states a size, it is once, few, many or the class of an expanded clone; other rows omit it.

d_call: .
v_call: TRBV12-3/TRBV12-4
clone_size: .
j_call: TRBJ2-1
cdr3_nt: .
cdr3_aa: CASSFGQGAQVF

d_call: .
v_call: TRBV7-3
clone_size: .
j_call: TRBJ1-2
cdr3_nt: TGTGCCAGCAGCTTAGATGGCTCAGGGATCTATGGCTACACCTTC
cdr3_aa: CASSLDGSGIYGYTF

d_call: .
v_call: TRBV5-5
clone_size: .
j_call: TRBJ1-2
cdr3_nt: TGTGCCAGCAGCTTGGTGCGGTTAGCTAACTATGGCTACACCTTC
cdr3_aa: CASSLVRLANYGYTF

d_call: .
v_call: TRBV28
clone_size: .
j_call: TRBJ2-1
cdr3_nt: TGTGCCAGCAGCCGTCAGAAGCAGTTCTTC
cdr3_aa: CASSRQKQFF

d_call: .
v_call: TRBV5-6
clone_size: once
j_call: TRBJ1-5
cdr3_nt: TGTGCCAGCAGCAATTGGGGGGGGAATCAGCCCCAGCATTTT
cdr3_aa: CASSNWGGNQPQHF

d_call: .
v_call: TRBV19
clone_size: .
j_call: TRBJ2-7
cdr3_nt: TGTGCCAGTAGTATTGGACAGTTCCCCTACGAGCAGTACTTC
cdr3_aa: CASSIGQFPYEQYF

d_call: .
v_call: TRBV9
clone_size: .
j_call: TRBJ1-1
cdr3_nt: TGTGCCAGCAGCCCCCCCTCAGGGATGAACACTGAAGCTTTCTTT
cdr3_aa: CASSPPSGMNTEAFF

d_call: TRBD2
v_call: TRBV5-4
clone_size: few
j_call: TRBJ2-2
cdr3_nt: TGTGCCAGCAGCTTGCTTAGCGGGGGGACTACCGGGGAGCTGTTTTTT
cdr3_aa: CASSLLSGGTTGELFF

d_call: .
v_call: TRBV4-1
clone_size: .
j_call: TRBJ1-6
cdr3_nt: TGCGCCAGCAGCCAAGTTACAGATTATAATTCACCCCTCCACTTT
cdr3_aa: CASSQVTDYNSPLHF

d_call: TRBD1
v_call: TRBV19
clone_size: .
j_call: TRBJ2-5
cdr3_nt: TGTGCCAGTAGTAAGGGGGCAAGCCAAGAGACCCAGTACTTC
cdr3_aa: CASSKGASQETQYF

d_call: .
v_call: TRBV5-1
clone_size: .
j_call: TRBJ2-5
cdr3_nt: TGCGCCAGCAGCTCCGGATGGGCAGGGCGGGGAGAGACCCAGTACTTC
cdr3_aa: CASSSGWAGRGETQYF

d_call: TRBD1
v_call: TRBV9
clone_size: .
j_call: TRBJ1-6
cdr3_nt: TGTGCCAGCAGCGTAGCGGAGACAGGGGTATCACCCCTCCACTTT
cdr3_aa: CASSVAETGVSPLHF

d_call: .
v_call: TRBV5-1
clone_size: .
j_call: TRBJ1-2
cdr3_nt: TGCGCCAGCAGCTTCGCAGACTACGACTATGGCTACACCTTC
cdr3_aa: CASSFADYDYGYTF

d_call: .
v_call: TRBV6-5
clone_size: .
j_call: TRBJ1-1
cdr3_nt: TGTGCCAGCAGACAGGGAGTCACTGAAGCTTTCTTT
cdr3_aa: CASRQGVTEAFF

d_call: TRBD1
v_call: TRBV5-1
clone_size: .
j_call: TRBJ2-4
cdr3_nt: TGCGCCAGCAGCTTAGGGACAGGGGGCTCGGGCAAAAACATTCAGTACTTC
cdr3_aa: CASSLGTGGSGKNIQYF

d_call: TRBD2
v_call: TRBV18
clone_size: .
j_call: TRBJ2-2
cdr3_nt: TGTGCCAGCTCACCACCCAGCGGGAGGCCGGGGAACACCGGGGAGCTGTTTTTT
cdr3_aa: CASSPPSGRPGNTGELFF

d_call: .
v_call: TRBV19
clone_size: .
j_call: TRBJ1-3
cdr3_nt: TGTGCCAGTAGTATTCCCCCGGACACCATATATTTT
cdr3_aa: CASSIPPDTIYF

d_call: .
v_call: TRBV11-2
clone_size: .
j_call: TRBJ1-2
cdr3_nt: TGTGCCAGCAGCTTACACGGTCCTAACTATGGCTACACCTTC
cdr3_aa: CASSLHGPNYGYTF

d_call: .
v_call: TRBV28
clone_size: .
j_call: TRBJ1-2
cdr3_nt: TGTGCCAGTGGCGGGGATTATATACGCTATGGCTACACCTTC
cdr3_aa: CASGGDYIRYGYTF

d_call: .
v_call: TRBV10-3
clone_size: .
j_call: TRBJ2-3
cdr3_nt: TGTGCCATCGGCGCTCGGGAAGATACGCAGTATTTT
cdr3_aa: CAIGAREDTQYF

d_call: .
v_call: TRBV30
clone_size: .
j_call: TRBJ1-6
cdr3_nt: TGTGCCTTGGACAGTTTGGAACTATCCGGGCCCCTCCACTTT
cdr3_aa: CALDSLELSGPLHF

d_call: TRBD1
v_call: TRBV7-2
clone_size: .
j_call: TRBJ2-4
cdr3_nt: TGTGCCAGCAGGCCAGGGACAGAGAAAAACATTCAGTACTTC
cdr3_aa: CASRPGTEKNIQYF

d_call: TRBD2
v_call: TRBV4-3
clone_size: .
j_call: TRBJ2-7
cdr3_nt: TGCGCCAGCAGCCAAGCGGGCGGGAGCTACGAGCAGTACTTC
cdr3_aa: CASSQAGGSYEQYF

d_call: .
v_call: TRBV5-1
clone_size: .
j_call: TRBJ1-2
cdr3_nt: TGCGCCAGCAGCTCATCATCAGGGTCCAACTATGGCTACACCTTC
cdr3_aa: CASSSSSGSNYGYTF

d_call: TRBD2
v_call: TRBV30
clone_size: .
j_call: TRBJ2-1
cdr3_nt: TGTGCCTGGAGTGGGACTAGCGGGAGGAGGTACAATGAGCAGTTCTTC
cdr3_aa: CAWSGTSGRRYNEQFF

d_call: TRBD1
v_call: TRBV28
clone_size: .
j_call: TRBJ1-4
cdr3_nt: TGTGCCAGCAGTTCCCTACAGGGGTTTCACGAAAAACTGTTTTTT
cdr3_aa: CASSSLQGFHEKLFF

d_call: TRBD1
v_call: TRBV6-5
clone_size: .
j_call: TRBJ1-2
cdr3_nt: TGTGCCAGCAGCCGGACAGGCCCCAATGGCTACACCTTC
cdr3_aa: CASSRTGPNGYTF

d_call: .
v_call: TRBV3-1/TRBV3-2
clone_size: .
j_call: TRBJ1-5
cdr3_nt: TGTGCCAGCAGCCAAATTCAGGGGAGCAATCAGCCCCAGCATTTT
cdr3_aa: CASSQIQGSNQPQHF